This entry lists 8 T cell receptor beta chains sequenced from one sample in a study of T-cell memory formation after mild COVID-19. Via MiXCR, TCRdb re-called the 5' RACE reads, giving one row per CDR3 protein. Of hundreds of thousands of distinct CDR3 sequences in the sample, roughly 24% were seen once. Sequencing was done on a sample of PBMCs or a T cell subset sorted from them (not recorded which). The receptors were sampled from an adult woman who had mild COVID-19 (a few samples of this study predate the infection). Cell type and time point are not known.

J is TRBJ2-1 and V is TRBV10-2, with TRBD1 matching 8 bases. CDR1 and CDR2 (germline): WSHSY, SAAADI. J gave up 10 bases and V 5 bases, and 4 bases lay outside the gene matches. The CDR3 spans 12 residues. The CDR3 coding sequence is TGCGCCAGCAGTAGACAGGGGCTGGAGCAGTTCTTC. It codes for CASSRQGLEQFF.

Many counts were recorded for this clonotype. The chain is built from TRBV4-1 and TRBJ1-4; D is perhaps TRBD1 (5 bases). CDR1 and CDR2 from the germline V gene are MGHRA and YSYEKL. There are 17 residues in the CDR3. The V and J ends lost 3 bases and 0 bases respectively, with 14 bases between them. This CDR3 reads CASSQAPHRSTNEKLFF. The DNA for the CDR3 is TGCGCCAGCAGCCAGGCTCCTCACAGGTCAACTAATGAAAAACTGTTTTTT.

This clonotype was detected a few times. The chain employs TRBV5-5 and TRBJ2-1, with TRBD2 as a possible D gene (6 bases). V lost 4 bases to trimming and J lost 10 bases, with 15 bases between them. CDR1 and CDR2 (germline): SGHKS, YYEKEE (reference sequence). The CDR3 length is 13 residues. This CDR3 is CASSRHDGGEQFF. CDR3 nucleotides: TGTGCCAGCAGCCGGCACGACGGAGGGGAGCAGTTCTTC.

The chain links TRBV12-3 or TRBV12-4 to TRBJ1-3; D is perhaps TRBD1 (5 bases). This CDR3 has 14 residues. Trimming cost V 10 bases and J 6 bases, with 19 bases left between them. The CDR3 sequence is CATARGINVNTIYF. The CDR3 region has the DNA TGTGCCACCGCCCGGGGGATTAACGTAAACACCATATATTTT.

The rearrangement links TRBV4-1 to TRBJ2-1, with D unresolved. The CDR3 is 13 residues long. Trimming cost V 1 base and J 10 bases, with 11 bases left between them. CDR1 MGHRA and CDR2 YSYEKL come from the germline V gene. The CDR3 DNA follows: TGCGCCAGCAGCCAAGGGTTGCGGAGAGAGCAGTTCTTC. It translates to CASSQGLRREQFF.

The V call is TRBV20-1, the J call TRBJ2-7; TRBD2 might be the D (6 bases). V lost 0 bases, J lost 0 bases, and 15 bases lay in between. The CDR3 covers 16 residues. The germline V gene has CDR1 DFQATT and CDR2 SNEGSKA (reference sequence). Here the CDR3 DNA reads TGCAGTGCTAGAGATAGTGGGCGGGGAACCTCCTACGAGCAGTACTTC. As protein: CSARDSGRGTSYEQYF.

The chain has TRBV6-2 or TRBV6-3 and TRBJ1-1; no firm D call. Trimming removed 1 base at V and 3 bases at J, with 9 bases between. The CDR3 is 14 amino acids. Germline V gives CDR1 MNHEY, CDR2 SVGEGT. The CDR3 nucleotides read TGTGCCAGCAGTTACTGGTCGGCCGACACTGAAGCTTTCTTT. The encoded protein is CASSYWSADTEAFF.

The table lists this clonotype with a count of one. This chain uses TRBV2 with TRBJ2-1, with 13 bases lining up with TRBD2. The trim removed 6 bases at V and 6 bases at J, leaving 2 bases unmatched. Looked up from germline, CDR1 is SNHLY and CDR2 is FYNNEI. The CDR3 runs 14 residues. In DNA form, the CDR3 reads TGTGCCAGCAGAGGACTAGCGGGGGTCAATGAGCAGTTCTTC. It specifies CASRGLAGVNEQFF.